The text below deals with one TCR beta chain. Recovered status applied to Cohort 3 donors who had two consecutive negative PCRs. It also applied to those with clearance or with symptom resolution. V lost 2 bases and J lost 7; bases outside the gene matches: 7. The CDR3 contains 15 residues. Germline CDR1 and CDR2: SGHDT and YYEEEE. The repertoire was sequenced with immunoSEQ multiplex PCR; TCRdb's copy has only in-frame clones and lacks some. The sample shows approximately 300,000 clones, about 89% of them seen only once. The sample originates from a study of blood T cell repertoires in COVID-19. This chain connects TRBV5-6 to TRBJ2-1; 9 bases map to TRBD2. This clonotype originated in a man in his sixties who had recovered from COVID-19. The sequenced sample consisted of PBMCs or T cells enriched from blood (not recorded which). The CDR3 spells CASSFAGGPGNEQFF. The DNA of the CDR3 is TGTGCCAGCAGCTTTGCGGGAGGGCCGGGGAATGAGCAGTTCTTC.